What follows describes a single T cell receptor beta chain. This sample is part of a study of blood T cell repertoires in COVID-19. Repertoires were generated with immunoSEQ multiplex PCR, while TCRdb's copy carries only in-frame clones and drops some. The table has fewer than 500,000 clones, 80% to 90% seen once. Germline CDR1 LGHNT, CDR2 FRNRAP. The CDR3 has 14 amino acids. V dropped 3 bases and J dropped 0 bases, with 6 bases sitting between them. The clonotype was recovered from a woman aged 25-40 years with active or convalescent COVID-19. Sequenced material: peripheral blood. This chain links TRBV12-5 with TRBJ1-3; D ambiguous. The CDR3 bases are TGTGCTAGTGGTTTCGGTGGCTCTGGAAACACCATATATTTT. The encoded protein is CASGFGGSGNTIYF.